A selection of T cell receptor beta chains follows, all from one sample in a study of blood T cell repertoires in COVID-19. Produced via immunoSEQ multiplex PCR; TCRdb's table is partial and in-frame only. The sample lists about 320,000 clones; 85% were seen once. Sequencing was carried out using PBMCs or T cells enriched from blood (not recorded which). The receptors come from a woman aged 25 to 39 who had been exposed to COVID-19. Each CDR3 is given with its conserved first and last residue. The D gene is left open where the match is weak. Some rows have no size entry. The others give once, few or many, or a class for an expanded clone.

j_call | d_call | clone_size | v_call | cdr3_nt | cdr3_aa
TRBJ2-3 | TRBD2 | NA | TRBV5-6 | TGTGCCAGCAGCTTGGTGTTAGCGGGAGGGCCAGATACGCAGTATTTT | CASSLVLAGGPDTQYF
TRBJ2-4 | TRBD1 | NA | TRBV20-1 | TGCAGTGCTAGTACAGGGGGCGAATCGCTAAACATTCAGTACTTC | CSASTGGESLNIQYF
TRBJ2-7 | TRBD2 | NA | TRBV5-4 | TGTGCCAGCAGCTTGGCAGCGGGAGGAAGCTCCTACGAGCAGTACTTC | CASSLAAGGSSYEQYF
TRBJ2-7 | TRBD1 | NA | TRBV6-5 | TGTGCCAGCAGCTTTGGACAGGGAGGTTGTTACTTC | CASSFGQGGCYF
TRBJ1-6 | NA | few | TRBV5-6 | TGTGCCAGCAGCAAGGAGAACCTTTATAATTCACCCCTCCACTTT | CASSKENLYNSPLHF
TRBJ1-1 | NA | NA | TRBV6-5 | TGTGCCAGCAGAGGGGTGGACACGAAGAACACTGAAGCTTTCTTT | CASRGVDTKNTEAFF
TRBJ2-5 | TRBD1 | once | TRBV4-1 | TGCGCCAGTCAAGACAGGGGACCCTCTAACCAAGAGACCCAGTACTTC | CASQDRGPSNQETQYF
TRBJ1-6 | NA | NA | TRBV27 | TGTGCCAGCAGTTTATGGCAGGGCACTAATTCACCCCTCCACTTT | CASSLWQGTNSPLHF
TRBJ2-7 | TRBD1 | NA | TRBV30 | TGTGCCTGGAGTCCTACACAGGACAGGGGGCAACCCTACGAGCAGTACTTC | CAWSPTQDRGQPYEQYF
TRBJ2-2 | TRBD1 | NA | TRBV24-1 | TGTGCCACCAGTAGACTTGTGGGGACAGGGGGCGACACCGGGGAGCTGTTTTTT | CATSRLVGTGGDTGELFF
TRBJ2-1 | TRBD2 | NA | TRBV7-9 | TGTGCCAGCAGCTTAAGAACTAGCGGGATTATCGATGAGCAGTTCTTC | CASSLRTSGIIDEQFF
TRBJ1-3 | NA | few | TRBV13 | TGTGCCAGCAGCTCAGAGCAGGGCTCTGGAAACACCATATATTTT | CASSSEQGSGNTIYF
TRBJ1-4 | NA | NA | TRBV5-4 | TGTGCCAGCAGGCCCTTTGGGGGGGCGAATGAAAAACTGTTTTTT | CASRPFGGANEKLFF
TRBJ1-1 | NA | NA | TRBV5-6 | TGTGCCAGCAGCCTGGGCCGGGTGAGAATTGGCACTGAAGCTTTCTTT | CASSLGRVRIGTEAFF
TRBJ1-4 | NA | NA | TRBV7-9 | TGTGCCAGCAGCTTGGAGGGGCGTGAAAAACTGTTTTTT | CASSLEGREKLFF
TRBJ1-1 | NA | NA | TRBV5-6 | TGTGCCAGCAGCCGATATGGACTCCCGGGCAGAACTGAAGCTTTCTTT | CASSRYGLPGRTEAFF
TRBJ2-3 | TRBD2 | few | TRBV29-1 | TGCAGCGTTGGGAGCGGGGGGGCCACAGATACGCAGTATTTT | CSVGSGGATDTQYF
TRBJ1-1 | NA | NA | TRBV3-1/TRBV3-2 | TGTGCCAGCACCCCAGCCCCGGGTGGGACTGAAGCTTTCTTT | CASTPAPGGTEAFF
TRBJ1-1 | NA | NA | TRBV19 | TGTGCCAGTTCCCAGGGGAGGGCGACTGAAGCTTTCTTT | CASSQGRATEAFF
TRBJ2-7 | TRBD2 | NA | TRBV4-1 | TGCGCCAGCAGCACCCGAACTAGCGGGAGGAAGTACGAGCAGTACTTC | CASSTRTSGRKYEQYF
TRBJ2-7 | NA | NA | TRBV28 | TGTGCCAGCAGTTCAGCAGGGGCGGAGTTCGCCGAGCAGTACTTC | CASSSAGAEFAEQYF
TRBJ2-3 | NA | NA | TRBV11-1 | TGTGCCAGCAGCTTAGTTAACAGGGTCACAGATACGCAGTATTTT | CASSLVNRVTDTQYF
TRBJ1-3 | NA | NA | TRBV10-1 | TGCGCCAGCAGTGATGAGGTTCCTGGAAACACCATATATTTT | CASSDEVPGNTIYF
TRBJ1-1 | NA | NA | TRBV27 | TGTGCCAGCAGTTTGACTGGAGGAGCTGAAGCTTTCTTT | CASSLTGGAEAFF
TRBJ1-4 | NA | NA | TRBV4-3 | TGCGCCAGCAGCGAATCCGGACTGCTTAATGAAAAACTGTTTTTT | CASSESGLLNEKLFF
TRBJ2-3 | TRBD2 | NA | TRBV6-4 | TGTGCCAGCAGTGAATTCCAGCGGGGGAGCACAGATACGCAGTATTTT | CASSEFQRGSTDTQYF
TRBJ2-1 | NA | NA | TRBV27 | TGTGCCAGCAGTTTCGACGGCAGGGCGACATACAATGAGCAGTTCTTC | CASSFDGRATYNEQFF
TRBJ1-1 | TRBD1 | NA | TRBV9 | TGTGCCAGCAGCGCAGCCGGGACAGGGTCCTTAAACACTGAAGCTTTCTTT | CASSAAGTGSLNTEAFF
TRBJ1-1 | NA | NA | TRBV7-9 | TGTGCCAGCAACCCCACCCAGGGCATCCAAGCTTTCTTT | CASNPTQGIQAFF